This passage covers 31 T cell receptor beta chains from one sample sequenced in a study of T cells in localized non-small cell lung cancer. Using immunoSEQ multiplex PCR, the repertoire was profiled, and TCRdb retains in-frame clones only, with some absent. The sample yields almost 2,000 clones, around 22% seen once. The input for sequencing was lung tumor tissue, taken before any cancer treatment. These receptors all come from a woman aged 40-69 years with stage I lung adenocarcinoma.

CDR3 nucleotide sequence: TGTGCCAGCTCCCCTGGGGGACTAGCGGGGGAAAGGTCCTACGAGCAGTACTTC. Its protein product is CASSPGGLAGERSYEQYF. The rearrangement links TRBV18 to TRBJ2-7, with 14 bases lining up with TRBD2. The J segment lost 1 base and the V segment lost 6 bases, leaving 11 bases of the junction unmatched. Looked up from germline, CDR1 is KGHSH and CDR2 is LQKENI. The CDR3 contains 18 residues. Filled out from reference TRBV18 and TRBJ2-7, the complete variable domain reads NAGVMQNPRHLVRRRGQEARLRCSPMKGHSHVYWYRQLPEEGLKFMVYLQKENIIDESGMPKERFSAEFPKEGPSILRIQQVVRGDSAAYFCASSPGGLAGERSYEQYFGPGTRLTVT.

By share, this clone counts as medium-sized (0.01 to 0.1%). The chain couples TRBV9 to TRBJ1-6, with D unclear. CDR1 is SGDLS, CDR2 YYNGEE, per germline. V was cut by 2 bases and J by 13 bases, with 16 bases left in between. This CDR3 spans 14 amino acids. In nucleotides, the CDR3 is TGTGCCAGCAGCGTCGGAGACCCCGGGTTCCCCCTCCACTTT. Translated, it gives CASSVGDPGFPLHF.

A few counts support this clone. The J gene is TRBJ1-2, the V gene TRBV29-1; D perhaps matches TRBD1 (5 bases). The ends were cut back, 0 bases at V and 4 bases at J, with 12 bases in the middle. This CDR3 is built from 14 residues. From germline, CDR1 is SQVTM and CDR2 ANQGSEA. The CDR3 reads CSVEEQGTGYGYTF. The CDR3 DNA sequence: TGCAGCGTTGAAGAACAAGGTACAGGCTATGGCTACACCTTC.

The chain carries TRBV11-3 and TRBJ1-4, with D possibly matching TRBD1 (5 bases). Germline V CDR1 and CDR2: SGHNT, YENEEA. V was trimmed by 2 bases and J by 5 bases, leaving 15 bases between them. The CDR3 covers 16 residues. CDR3: CASSLRGIQENEKLFF. In DNA, the CDR3 is TGTGCCAGCAGCTTAAGAGGTATACAGGAAAATGAAAAACTGTTTTTT.

This clone ranks as medium-sized. This sequence joins TRBV9 and TRBJ2-7; D is unresolved. This CDR3 region has 13 residues. V gave up 0 bases and J gave up 3 bases, with 7 bases separating them. CDR1 and CDR2 (germline): SGDLS, YYNGEE. CDR3 sequence reads: CASSVGPNYEQYF. The CDR3 DNA is TGTGCCAGCAGCGTAGGCCCCAACTACGAGCAGTACTTC.

The table lists this clone with a few counts. J is TRBJ2-1 and V is TRBV9; 9 nucleotides match TRBD2. CDR1 is SGDLS and CDR2 is YYNGEE in the germline V gene. The ends lost 5 bases at V and 5 bases at J; junction bases unmatched: 5. The CDR3 loop spans 14 amino acids. The CDR3 nucleotides are TGTGCCAGCAGGAGACTAGCGGCTCACAATGAGCAGTTCTTC. Its translation: CASRRLAAHNEQFF.

This clone was picked up a small number of times. V and J are TRBV11-3 and TRBJ1-1, with D uncertain. Germline lookup yields CDR1 SGHNT and CDR2 YENEEA. V was pared by 2 bases and J by 1 base, with 8 bases between. CDR3 length: 14 residues. The CDR3 loop is CASSLLGQNTEAFF. The CDR3 DNA is TGTGCCAGCAGCTTATTGGGCCAGAACACTGAAGCTTTCTTT. The whole variable domain, remainder taken from reference TRBV11-3 and TRBJ1-1, is EAGVVQSPRYKIIEKKQPVAFWCNPISGHNTLYWYLQNLGQGPELLIRYENEEAVDDSQLPKDRFSAERLKGVDSTLKIQPAELGDSAVYLCASSLLGQNTEAFFGQGTRLTVV.

This clone was seen more than once but under ten times. V and J are TRBV15 and TRBJ1-6; weak D call: TRBD1 (6 bases). CDR1 is LNHNV, CDR2 YYDKDF, per germline (reference sequence). The CDR3 covers 14 residues. V dropped 0 bases and J dropped 6 bases, with 6 bases sitting between them. The CDR3 DNA follows: TGTGCCACCAGCAGAGACAGGGGTAATTCACCCCTCCACTTT. Amino acid sequence: CATSRDRGNSPLHF.

The chain links TRBV19 to TRBJ1-6; D is uncertain. The CDR3 is 13 residues long. Germline V gene sequence: CDR1 LNHDA, CDR2 SQIVND (reference sequence). V was cut by 8 bases and J by 9 bases, with 14 bases left in between. The DNA of the CDR3 is TGTGCCAGTCACGGGTACGCGTCTTCACCCCTCCACTTT. It codes for CASHGYASSPLHF.

This chain joins TRBV19 and TRBJ1-5, with D unresolved. This CDR3 is 16 amino acids long. The V and J ends lost 3 bases and 0 bases respectively, with 12 bases between them. Germline lookup yields CDR1 LNHDA and CDR2 SQIVND (reference sequence). The CDR3 protein is CASSIAQTYSNQPQHF. The CDR3 DNA reads TGTGCCAGTAGTATTGCGCAGACCTATAGCAATCAGCCCCAGCATTTT.

The V gene is TRBV18, the J gene TRBJ1-5; D is perhaps TRBD1 (5 bases). Trimming pared 5 bases from V and 0 bases from J, leaving 11 bases between. This CDR3 has 15 residues. Germline loops: CDR1 KGHSH, CDR2 LQKENI. CDR3 amino acids: CASSSRQISNQPQHF. Written as DNA, the CDR3 is TGTGCCAGCTCATCGAGACAGATTAGCAATCAGCCCCAGCATTTT.

The rearrangement joins TRBV19 to TRBJ2-7, with D unresolved. This CDR3 is built from 14 residues. The V gene lost 5 bases and the J gene lost 3 bases, with 14 bases spanning the gap. Per the germline V gene, CDR1 is LNHDA and CDR2 is SQIVND (reference sequence). In DNA form, the CDR3 reads TGTGCCAGTAGTCCTGAAACAGCAGGCTACGAGCAGTACTTC. The encoded protein is CASSPETAGYEQYF.

The genes are TRBV11-3 and TRBJ2-7, with D tentatively TRBD1 or TRBD2 (5 bases each). The V gene lost 5 bases and the J gene lost 2 bases, with 13 bases spanning the gap. The CDR3 consists of 14 residues. Germline loops: CDR1 SGHNT, CDR2 YENEEA. The CDR3 spells CASSLRDGPYEQYF. The CDR3 DNA sequence: TGTGCCAGCAGCCTAAGGGACGGACCCTACGAGCAGTACTTC.

Only a few counts were recorded for this clone. The V gene is TRBV28, the J gene TRBJ2-7, with unresolved D. V was pared by 5 bases and J by 2 bases, with 16 bases between. Germline values: CDR1 MDHEN, CDR2 SYDVKM. The CDR3 has 15 residues. The CDR3 loop reads CASSIREGGAYEQYF. The CDR3, as DNA: TGTGCCAGCAGTATTAGGGAAGGTGGGGCCTACGAGCAGTACTTC.

The chain is built from TRBV25-1 and TRBJ1-1; D remains ambiguous. The length of the CDR3 is 13 residues. Germline V gene data show CDR1 as MGHDK and CDR2 as SYGVNS. Trimming shortened V by 2 bases and J by 1 base, and 5 bases separated the two germline ends. DNA for the CDR3: TGTGCCAGCAGTGAACCAGGGAACACTGAAGCTTTCTTT. As protein: CASSEPGNTEAFF.

The CDR3 nucleotides are TGTGCCAGCAGTTGGGCAGGGTCCTACGAGCAGTACTTC. Translation: CASSWAGSYEQYF. This sequence joins TRBV28 and TRBJ2-7; tentatively, D is TRBD1 (5 bases). The V and J ends lost 4 bases and 1 base respectively, with 8 bases between them. Germline lookup yields CDR1 MDHEN and CDR2 SYDVKM. This CDR3 has 13 residues.

The chain links TRBV19 to TRBJ2-1; D may be TRBD1 (6 bases). This CDR3 is built from 14 residues. Trimming cost V 3 bases and J 7 bases, with 13 bases left between them. CDR1 and CDR2 (germline): LNHDA, SQIVND (reference sequence). CDR3 protein: CASSILQGRNEQFF. CDR3 nucleotide sequence: TGTGCCAGTAGTATCTTACAGGGAAGGAATGAGCAGTTCTTC.

This clone is large in the sample. This rearrangement joins TRBV7-2 to TRBJ1-4; D gene uncertain. This CDR3 has 13 residues. From germline, CDR1 is SGHTA and CDR2 FQGNSA. The V end was cut by 7 bases, the J end by 0 bases, with 6 bases between. DNA for the CDR3: TGTGCCAGCACCATTTCAACTAATGAAAAACTGTTTTTT. This encodes CASTISTNEKLFF. Together with reference TRBV7-2 and TRBJ1-4, the CDR3 gives the full variable domain: GAGVSQSPSNKVTEKGKDVELRCDPISGHTALYWYRQSLGQGLEFLIYFQGNSAPDKSGLPSDRFSAERTGGSVSTLTIQRTQQEDSAVYLCASTISTNEKLFFGSGTQLSVL.

This clone was counted only a few times. The chain has TRBV11-3 and TRBJ2-3; 7 bases are a match to TRBD2. With 6 bases clipped from V and 0 bases from J, the junction kept 6 bases outside the gene matches. Germline V gene sequence: CDR1 SGHNT, CDR2 YENEEA. The CDR3 has 15 amino acids. The CDR3 region is CASSPRGDSTDTQYF. The CDR3 nucleotides are TGTGCCAGCAGTCCCCGGGGGGATAGCACAGATACGCAGTATTTT.

The CDR3 coding sequence is TGTGCCATCAGTGAGGAGGGGAACATGAACACTGAAGCTTTCTTT. Its translation is CAISEEGNMNTEAFF. The V call is TRBV10-3, the J call TRBJ1-1, with D tentatively TRBD1 (5 bases). The germline V gene has CDR1 ENHRY and CDR2 SYGVKD. This CDR3 is built from 15 residues. V was pared by 2 bases and J by 0 bases, with 10 bases between.

This chain links TRBV12-5 with TRBJ1-1; 8 bases line up with TRBD1. The germline gives CDR1 LGHNT, CDR2 FRNRAP. There are 16 residues in the CDR3. DNA of the CDR3: TGTGCCAGCACCCCGATTCTACAGGGGGTCGGCACTGAAGCTTTCTTT. It translates to CASTPILQGVGTEAFF.

The rearrangement links TRBV14 to TRBJ2-3; D is undetermined. CDR1 SGHDN and CDR2 FVKESK come from the germline V gene. The length of the CDR3 is 15 residues. V was cut by 1 base and J by 0 bases, with 8 bases left in between. The CDR3 DNA follows: TGTGCCAGCAGCCAAGTGAGCGTGAGCACAGATACGCAGTATTTT. Its translation is CASSQVSVSTDTQYF.

Only a few counts were recorded for this clone. The chain joins TRBV6-8 to TRBJ1-5; TRBD1 might be the D (6 bases). The CDR3 extends over 15 amino acids. Trimming pared 6 bases from V and 3 bases from J, leaving 15 bases between. The germline CDR1 and CDR2 sequences are MNHGY and SAAAGT. The CDR3 here is CASRKSGQLNQPQHF. CDR3 bases: TGTGCCAGCAGGAAGTCCGGACAGCTCAATCAGCCCCAGCATTTT.

This clone was seen more than once but under ten times. The gene calls are TRBV4-1 and TRBJ2-5, with D possibly TRBD2 on 5 matching bases. V was shortened by 2 bases and J by 5 bases, with 15 bases between the two germline ends. This CDR3 is built from 15 residues. Germline CDR1 MGHRA, CDR2 YSYEKL. CDR3 loop: CASSQQSPRGETQYF. Here the CDR3 DNA reads TGCGCCAGCAGCCAACAGTCTCCCCGAGGGGAGACCCAGTACTTC.

CDR3: CASSLPDLIGGTYEQYF. The CDR3 DNA reads TGTGCCAGCAGCTTACCAGACCTCATAGGGGGCACCTACGAGCAGTACTTC. This rearrangement joins TRBV11-3 to TRBJ2-7, with 7 bases lining up with TRBD1. Germline CDR1 SGHNT, CDR2 YENEEA. The trim removed 2 bases at V and 2 bases at J, leaving 12 bases unmatched. CDR3 length: 17 amino acids.

The V call is TRBV6-8, the J call TRBJ2-5; D is possibly TRBD2 (6 bases). The V gene's germline CDR1 is MNHGY and CDR2 SAAAGT. This CDR3 has 14 amino acids. Trimming removed 6 bases from V and 4 bases from J, with 15 bases in between. CDR3 bases: TGTGCCAGCAGCCCGAGGATGGGGGGAGAGACCCAGTACTTC. Its translation is CASSPRMGGETQYF.

The genes are TRBV9 and TRBJ2-5; 13 bases are a match to TRBD2. Germline V gives CDR1 SGDLS, CDR2 YYNGEE. V shed 3 bases, J shed 1 base, and the junction held 0 bases outside the gene matches. This CDR3 contains 15 residues. The CDR3 bases are TGTGCCAGCAGCGGACTAGCGGGGGGCCAAGAGACCCAGTACTTC. It encodes CASSGLAGGQETQYF.

The chain carries TRBV11-3 and TRBJ2-3, with unresolved D. Trimming took off 3 bases at V and 2 bases at J, with 9 bases between the two ends. Germline V gene lookup returns CDR1 SGHNT and CDR2 YENEEA. This CDR3 has 14 residues. The CDR3 nucleotides are TGTGCCAGCAGCTTTGGGGTTACCACAGATACGCAGTATTTT. This codes for CASSFGVTTDTQYF.

This clone has only a few counts. The rearrangement uses TRBV6-8 and TRBJ1-4; no definite D call. Trimming left V 6 bases short and J 8 bases short, with 22 bases between. CDR1 MNHGY and CDR2 SAAAGT come from the germline V gene. The CDR3 has 16 amino acids. The CDR3 spells CASSFDLGGGDEKLFF. CDR3 coding DNA: TGTGCCAGCAGCTTCGACCTAGGAGGTGGTGACGAAAAACTGTTTTTT.

This clone was counted between two and nine times. J is TRBJ1-1 and V is TRBV14; D is unresolved. The CDR3 is made up of 12 amino acids. Germline V gives CDR1 SGHDN, CDR2 FVKESK. V was clipped by 0 bases and J by 11 bases, with 10 bases between them. Here the CDR3 DNA reads TGTGCCAGCAGCCAAGATCGGGAATCGGCTTTCTTT. Encoded protein: CASSQDRESAFF.

This clone is classed as medium-sized (0.01 to 0.1%). The V gene is TRBV11-3, the J gene TRBJ1-2, with 10 bases aligning to TRBD1. Unmatched junction bases numbered 3, after V lost 5 bases and J lost 0 bases. Germline lookup yields CDR1 SGHNT and CDR2 YENEEA. There are 15 residues in the CDR3. Here the CDR3 reads CASSRTGGTNYGYTF. DNA of the CDR3: TGTGCCAGCAGCCGGACAGGGGGAACTAACTATGGCTACACCTTC.